This T cell receptor beta chain came from a study of T cells after yellow fever vaccination. Study-wide results and caveats: Secondary responses were weaker yet peaked faster, day 5 versus 15.

TCRdb itself ran the 5' RACE reads through MiXCR, one entry per CDR3 protein. This sample yields 610,000 or so distinct CDR3 sequences, of which roughly an eighth are seen a single time; about 15% belongs to the top ten. This clonotype was recorded at least ten times. Its target is unknown. This CDR3 contains 15 residues. Trimming pared 0 bases from V and 6 bases from J, leaving 14 bases between. Germline CDR1 and CDR2: SGDLS and YYNGEE. Sequenced here: PBMCs, sampled on the day of the yellow fever booster vaccination. This clonotype originated in a man aged 25-45 years who received the YFV17D yellow fever vaccine. The chain is built from TRBV9 and TRBJ2-3; D may be TRBD2 (5 bases). The CDR3 reads CASSVVPGSRDTQYF. The CDR3 nucleotides read TGTGCCAGCAGCGTAGTCCCGGGATCTAGGGATACGCAGTATTTT. Full variable domain (rest looked up from reference TRBV9 and TRBJ2-3): DSGVTQTPKHLITATGQRVTLRCSPRSGDLSVYWYQQSLDQGLQFLIQYYNGEERAKGNILERFSAQQFPDLHSELNLSSLELGDSALYFCASSVVPGSRDTQYFGPGTRLTVL.